A selection of T cell receptor beta chains follows, all from one sample in a study of cytomegalovirus exposure and HLA in healthy donors. Measured with immunoSEQ multiplex PCR; TCRdb has only the in-frame clones, and not every one. This sample's table reports 60,000 to 70,000 clones. The sequencing sample was made of PBMCs. These receptors all stem from a boy between 10 and 17 years old in good health and CMV-seronegative. CDR3s leave out the opening cysteine and the closing phenylalanine or tryptophan.

>TRBJ1-4|TRBV7-2
ASSRTGGYNEKLF
>TRBJ1-5|TRBV9
ASSAPGTGYQPQH
>TRBJ2-7|TRBV5-4
ASSHVNSPDYEQY
>TRBJ1-2|TRBV5-6
ASSLVQGAIGYGYT
>TRBJ2-5|TRBV5-1
ASSSPDRPQETQY
>TRBJ1-2|TRBV30
AWSPNDTGYT
>TRBJ2-5|TRBV23-1
ASSQAGLGQETQY
>TRBJ2-7|TRBV9
ASSVTSGSIEQY
>TRBJ2-5|TRBV6-5
ASSRQGSETQY
>TRBJ2-1|TRBV4-1
ASSQESGPYNEQF
>TRBJ1-2|TRBV7-9
ASSSKDGGYYGYT
>TRBJ1-1|TRBV7-9
ASSRSTGANTEAF
>TRBJ1-3|TRBV29-1
SVVRGFSGNTIY